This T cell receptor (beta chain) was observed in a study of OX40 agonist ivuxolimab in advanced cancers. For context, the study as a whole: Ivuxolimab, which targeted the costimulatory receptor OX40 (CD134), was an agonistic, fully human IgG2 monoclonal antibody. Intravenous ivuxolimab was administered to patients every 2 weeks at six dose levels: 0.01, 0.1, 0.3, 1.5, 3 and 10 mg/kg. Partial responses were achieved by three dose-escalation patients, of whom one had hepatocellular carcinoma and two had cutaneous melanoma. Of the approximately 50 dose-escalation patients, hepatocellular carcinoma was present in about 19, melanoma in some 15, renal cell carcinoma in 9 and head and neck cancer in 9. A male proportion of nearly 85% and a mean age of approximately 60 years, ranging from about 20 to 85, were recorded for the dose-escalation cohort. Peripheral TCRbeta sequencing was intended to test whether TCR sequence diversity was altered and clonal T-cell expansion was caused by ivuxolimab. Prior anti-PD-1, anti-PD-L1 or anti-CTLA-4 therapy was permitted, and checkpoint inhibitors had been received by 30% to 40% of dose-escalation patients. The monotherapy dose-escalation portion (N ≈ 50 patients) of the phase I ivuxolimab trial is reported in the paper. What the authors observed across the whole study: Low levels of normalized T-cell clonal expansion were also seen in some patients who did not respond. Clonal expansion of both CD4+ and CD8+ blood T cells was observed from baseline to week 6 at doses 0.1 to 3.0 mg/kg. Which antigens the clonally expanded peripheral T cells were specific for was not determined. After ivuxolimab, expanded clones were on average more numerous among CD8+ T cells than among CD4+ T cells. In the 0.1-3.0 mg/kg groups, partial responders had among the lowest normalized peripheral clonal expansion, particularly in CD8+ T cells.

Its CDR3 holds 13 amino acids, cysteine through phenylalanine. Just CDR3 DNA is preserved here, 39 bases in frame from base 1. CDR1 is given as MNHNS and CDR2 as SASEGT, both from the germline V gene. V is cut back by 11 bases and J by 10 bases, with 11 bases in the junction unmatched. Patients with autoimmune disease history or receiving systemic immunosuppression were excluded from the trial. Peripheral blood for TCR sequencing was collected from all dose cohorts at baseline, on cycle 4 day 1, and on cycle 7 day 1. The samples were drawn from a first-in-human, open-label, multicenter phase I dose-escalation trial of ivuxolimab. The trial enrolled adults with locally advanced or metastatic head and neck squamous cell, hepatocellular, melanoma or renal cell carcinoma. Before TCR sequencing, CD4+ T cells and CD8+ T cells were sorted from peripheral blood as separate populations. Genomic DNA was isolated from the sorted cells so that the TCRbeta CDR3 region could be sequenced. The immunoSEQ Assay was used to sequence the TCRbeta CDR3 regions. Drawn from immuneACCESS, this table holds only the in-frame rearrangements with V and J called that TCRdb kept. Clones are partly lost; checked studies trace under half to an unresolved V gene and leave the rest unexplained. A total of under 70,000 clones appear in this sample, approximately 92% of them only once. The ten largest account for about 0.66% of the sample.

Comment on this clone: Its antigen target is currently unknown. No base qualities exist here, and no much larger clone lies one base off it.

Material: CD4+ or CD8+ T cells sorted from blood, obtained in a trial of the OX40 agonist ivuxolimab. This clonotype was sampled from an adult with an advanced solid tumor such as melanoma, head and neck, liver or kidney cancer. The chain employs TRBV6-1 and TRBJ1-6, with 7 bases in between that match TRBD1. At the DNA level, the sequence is TGTGCCCTAGCAGGGACAGTCCGCTCACCCCTCCACTTT. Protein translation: CALAGTVRSPLHF.